A selection of T cell receptor beta chains follows, all from one sample in a study of blood T cell repertoires in COVID-19. TCRdb's copy holds only in-frame clones and misses some; the assay was immunoSEQ multiplex PCR. The repertoire holds roughly 150,000 clones, with approximately 90% as singletons. The sample was peripheral blood. All receptors come from a woman of 80 years or more with acute or convalescent COVID-19. The CDR3 runs from the conserved cysteine through the conserved F or W. Fields, in order: J gene, CDR3 length, V gene, D gene, clone size, CDR3 protein, CDR3 DNA. D genes are given only for firm matches. Expanded clones get a size class; other rows say once, few or many, or leave the size out.

J: TRBJ1-2
length: 15
V: TRBV5-4
D: NA
size: NA
CDR3: CASSLGQSLNYGYTF
DNA: TGTGCCAGCAGCTTGGGGCAGTCGCTCAACTATGGCTACACCTTC

J: TRBJ2-3
length: 12
V: TRBV7-3
D: NA
size: NA
CDR3: CASSQATDTQYF
DNA: TGTGCCAGCAGCCAGGCCACAGATACGCAGTATTTT

J: TRBJ1-4
length: 14
V: TRBV10-1
D: NA
size: NA
CDR3: CASSAQGANEKLFF
DNA: TGCGCCAGCAGTGCCCAAGGAGCAAATGAAAAACTGTTTTTT

J: TRBJ1-5
length: 15
V: TRBV5-1
D: TRBD1
size: NA
CDR3: CASSLTGGSNQPQHF
DNA: TGCGCCAGCAGCTTAACAGGGGGCTCCAATCAGCCCCAGCATTTT

J: TRBJ2-7
length: 15
V: TRBV5-5
D: TRBD1
size: NA
CDR3: CASSLLVQGASEQYF
DNA: TGTGCCAGCAGCTTGCTTGTACAGGGGGCGAGCGAGCAGTACTTC

J: TRBJ1-4
length: 18
V: TRBV4-3
D: NA
size: few
CDR3: CASSQESVAGATNEKLFF
DNA: TGCGCCAGCAGCCAAGAATCGGTGGCCGGGGCAACTAATGAAAAACTGTTTTTT

J: TRBJ1-4
length: 16
V: TRBV4-2
D: TRBD1
size: NA
CDR3: CASSQNAGTGDEKLFF
DNA: TGTGCCAGCAGCCAAAATGCCGGGACAGGGGATGAAAAACTGTTTTTT

J: TRBJ1-1
length: 16
V: TRBV7-3
D: TRBD1
size: NA
CDR3: CASSQNQINTGGPAFF
DNA: TGTGCCAGCAGCCAAAATCAGATAAATACAGGGGGCCCAGCTTTCTTT

J: TRBJ2-7
length: 13
V: TRBV6-5
D: NA
size: NA
CDR3: CASRADRDYEQYF
DNA: TGTGCCAGCAGGGCGGACAGAGACTACGAGCAGTACTTC

J: TRBJ2-5
length: 16
V: TRBV5-1
D: NA
size: few
CDR3: CASSLGIAAYQETQYF
DNA: TGCGCCAGCAGCTTGGGAATAGCGGCGTACCAAGAGACCCAGTACTTC

J: TRBJ1-1
length: 15
V: TRBV10-3
D: TRBD1
size: NA
CDR3: CAISASTGLNTEAFF
DNA: TGTGCCATCAGTGCCTCGACAGGGTTGAACACTGAAGCTTTCTTT

J: TRBJ1-4
length: 15
V: TRBV28
D: TRBD1
size: NA
CDR3: CASVTGGQGNEKLFF
DNA: TGTGCCAGCGTCACCGGGGGACAGGGAAATGAAAAACTGTTTTTT

J: TRBJ1-2
length: 17
V: TRBV10-3
D: TRBD1
size: NA
CDR3: CATTRPGTGADLYGYTF
DNA: TGTGCCACCACTCGTCCCGGGACAGGGGCCGACCTCTATGGCTACACCTTC

J: TRBJ1-2
length: 15
V: TRBV21-1
D: NA
size: NA
CDR3: CASSTTTGLANGYTF
DNA: TGTGCCAGCAGCACTACGACAGGGCTGGCGAATGGCTACACCTTC